These 5 T cell receptor beta chains share one sample of origin, sequenced in a study of blood T cell repertoires in COVID-19. Method: immunoSEQ multiplex PCR; TCRdb's copy keeps in-frame clones and lacks some. Of roughly 140,000 clones in the sample, around nine tenths were seen once. Sequenced material: peripheral blood. Receptor source: a woman aged 45 to 65 with acute or convalescent COVID-19.

The chain joins TRBV7-9 to TRBJ1-2; 12 nucleotides match TRBD1. CDR1 is SEHNR, CDR2 FQNEAQ, per germline (reference sequence). With V trimmed by 5 bases and J by 8 bases, 3 bases remained unmatched. The CDR3 length is 13 residues. For the CDR3, the DNA is TGTGCCAGCAGCCGGGACAGGGGGCCCGGCTACACCTTC. It yields the protein CASSRDRGPGYTF.

The rearrangement links TRBV27 to TRBJ2-7; perhaps TRBD2 as D (7 bases). The CDR3 totals 16 residues. Germline values: CDR1 MNHEY, CDR2 SMNVEV (reference sequence). V lost 0 bases to trimming and J lost 0 bases, with 12 bases between them. CDR3 amino acids: CASSLSGGASSYEQYF. For the CDR3, the DNA is TGTGCCAGCAGTTTATCGGGGGGGGCGAGCTCCTACGAGCAGTACTTC.

The V call is TRBV5-1, the J call TRBJ1-2; maybe TRBD1 (6 bases). The V end lost 4 bases, the J end lost 5 bases, and 18 bases lay between the germline ends. The CDR3 spans 15 residues. From germline, CDR1 is SGHRS and CDR2 YFSETQ. Here the CDR3 reads CASSPRTAVLYGYTF. CDR3 DNA sequence: TGCGCCAGCAGCCCACGGACAGCGGTCCTTTATGGCTACACCTTC. The full variable domain, completed using reference TRBV5-1 and TRBJ1-2, is KAGVTQTPRYLIKTRGQQVTLSCSPISGHRSVSWYQQTPGQGLQFLFEYFSETQRNKGNFPGRFSGRQFSNSRSEMNVSTLELGDSALYLCASSPRTAVLYGYTFGSGTRLTVV.

In its sample, this clone was seen a few times. The J gene is TRBJ1-1, the V gene TRBV24-1, with TRBD1 identical over 9 bases. CDR3 size: 13 residues. CDR1 and CDR2 from the germline V gene are KGHDR and SFDVKD. The V and J ends lost 5 bases and 11 bases, in that order; junction bases with no gene match: 8. Here the CDR3 reads CATSGGQGQEAFF. The CDR3 DNA sequence: TGTGCCACCAGTGGGGGACAGGGCCAAGAGGCTTTCTTT.

The V gene is TRBV4-2, the J gene TRBJ2-6, with TRBD2 matching over 7 bases. The V gene end was trimmed by 1 base and the J gene end by 0 bases; junction bases not matched to a gene: 0. Germline V gene lookup returns CDR1 LGHNA and CDR2 YNFKEQ. The CDR3 contains 16 residues. The CDR3 DNA reads TGTGCCAGCAGCCAAGGGGGGGGCTCTGGGGCCAACGTCCTGACTTTC. This encodes CASSQGGGSGANVLTF.